This T cell receptor beta chain came from a study of CD8+ T cells in alopecia areata. Study-level findings and limits: Lesional tissue from the scalp (especially in alopecia totalis/universalis) showed higher clonality than normal scalp. Scalp sample data also include resident alphabeta T cells from normal skin.

Reverse transcription of extracted RNA yielded cDNA, which provided the sequencing template. Method: immunoSEQ multiplex PCR; TCRdb's copy keeps in-frame clones and lacks some. The sample records about 210,000 clones, 40% to 45% being singletons. Described treatment: oral pan-JAK inhibitor, 5-10 mg twice daily. On this clone itself: No antigen is known for it.

The CDR3 runs to 13 residues. With 8 bases removed from V and 3 bases from J, the gap between germline ends came to 16 bases. Looked up from germline, CDR1 is SQVTM and CDR2 is ANQGSEA. This rearrangement joins TRBV29-1 to TRBJ1-1; D not resolved. Source: CD4+ T cells sorted from blood, taken at roughly week 36, from a patient treated with tofacitinib. The receptor comes from a human donor with alopecia areata. The chain's CDR3 is CSIRRDEHTEAFF. DNA for the CDR3: TGCAGCATACGGCGTGACGAGCACACTGAAGCTTTCTTT.